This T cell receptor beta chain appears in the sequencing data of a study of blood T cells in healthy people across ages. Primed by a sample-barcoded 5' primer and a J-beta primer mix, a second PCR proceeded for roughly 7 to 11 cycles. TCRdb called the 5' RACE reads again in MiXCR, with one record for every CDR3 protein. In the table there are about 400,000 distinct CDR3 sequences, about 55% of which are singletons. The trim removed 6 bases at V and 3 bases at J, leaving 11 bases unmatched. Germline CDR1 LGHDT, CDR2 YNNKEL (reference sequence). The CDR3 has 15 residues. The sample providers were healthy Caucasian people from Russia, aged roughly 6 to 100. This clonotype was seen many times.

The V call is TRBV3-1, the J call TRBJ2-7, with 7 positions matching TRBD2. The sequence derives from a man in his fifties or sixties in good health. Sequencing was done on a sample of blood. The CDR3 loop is CASSRTGLGIYEQYF. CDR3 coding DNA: TGTGCCAGCAGTCGAACCGGACTAGGAATCTACGAGCAGTACTTC.